Each of the 20 T cell receptor beta chains below was sequenced from the same sample in a study of blood T cell repertoires in COVID-19. Data came from immunoSEQ multiplex PCR; TCRdb stores just in-frame clones and leaves some out. The sample consists of 200,000 to 250,000 clones, 70% to 90% of them appearing once. Sequencing was performed on peripheral blood. The receptors originated from a woman of 80 years or more with acute or convalescent COVID-19.

The chain uses TRBV12-2 and TRBJ1-2; the table gives TRBD1 as D, unverified against the DNA. TRBV12-2 has pseudogene status. CDR3 length: 15 amino acids. CDR3 sequence (DNA): TGTGCAAGTCGCTTGCTACCGGGACAGGGGTATGGCTACACCTTC. It translates to CASRLLPGQGYGYTF.

V and J are TRBV5-4 and TRBJ1-1; D not certain. This CDR3 has 13 residues. Looked up from germline, CDR1 is SGHNT and CDR2 is YYREEE (reference sequence). Trimming removed 5 bases from V and 0 bases from J, with 8 bases in between. CDR3 in amino acids: CASSYNMNTEAFF. The CDR3, as DNA: TGTGCCAGCAGTTACAACATGAACACTGAAGCTTTCTTT.

The chain is built from TRBV6-1 and TRBJ1-1, with TRBD1 identical over 8 bases. Trimming took 4 bases from V and 0 from J; bases not matched to a gene: 7. The CDR3 covers 16 residues. The germline V gene encodes CDR1 MNHNS and CDR2 SASEGT. In nucleotides, the CDR3 is TGTGCCAGCAGTGGCCCGGGACAGGAGATGAACACTGAAGCTTTCTTT. This translates into CASSGPGQEMNTEAFF.

The genes are TRBV6-5 and TRBJ1-2; no clear D. This CDR3 has 13 residues. Trimming pared 0 bases from V and 8 bases from J, leaving 10 bases between. Germline CDR1 is MNHEY and CDR2 is SVGAGI. CDR3 in DNA: TGTGCCAGCAGTTACTCGATAGGCGGGGGCTACACCTTC. Translating it yields CASSYSIGGGYTF.

The rearrangement uses TRBV5-4 and TRBJ2-1; 13 positions match TRBD2. Germline assignment: CDR1 SGHNT and CDR2 YYREEE (reference sequence). The CDR3 length is 16 residues. J gave up 10 bases and V 0 bases, and 7 bases lay outside the gene matches. Here the CDR3 DNA reads TGTGCCAGCAGCTTGGGGGGACTAGCGGGGATCGGCGAGCAGTTCTTC. It is translated as CASSLGGLAGIGEQFF.

The chain has TRBV19 and TRBJ2-1; TRBD1 is a possible D gene (5 bases). The germline CDR1 and CDR2 sequences are LNHDA and SQIVND (reference sequence). V lost 6 bases and J 0 bases, leaving 18 bases between the germline ends. The CDR3 consists of 17 residues. CDR3 DNA: TGTGCCAGTAGACGAGACAGTTCCCCGAGCTCCTACAATGAGCAGTTCTTC. Translating it yields CASRRDSSPSSYNEQFF.

This clone was detected only once. This sequence joins TRBV6-6 and TRBJ1-6; D not resolved. Between the trimmed V and J ends, which lost 2 bases and 8 bases, there was a span of 7 bases. This CDR3 comprises 13 residues. CDR1 and CDR2 (germline): MNHNY, SVGAGI (reference sequence). CDR3: CASSYLVDSPLHF. CDR3 bases: TGTGCCAGCAGTTACCTCGTCGATTCACCCCTCCACTTT.

This chain uses TRBV6-5 with TRBJ1-3, with D possibly being TRBD1 (6 bases). V lost 0 bases, J lost 4 bases, and 13 bases lay in between. CDR3 length equals 16 residues. Germline CDR1 and CDR2: MNHEY and SVGAGI. The CDR3 nucleotides are TGTGCCAGCAGTTACTCGGGTATGACAGGCGGAAACACCATATATTTT. Its translation is CASSYSGMTGGNTIYF.

This sequence joins TRBV11-3 and TRBJ1-2; 7 bases line up with TRBD1. The trim removed 5 bases at V and 5 bases at J, leaving 8 bases unmatched. The length of the CDR3 is 14 residues. Germline V lookup: CDR1 SGHNT, CDR2 YENEEA. The CDR3 loop is CASSPRTGPYGYTF. DNA for the CDR3: TGTGCCAGCAGCCCCAGGACAGGCCCGTATGGCTACACCTTC. Based on the CDR3 plus reference TRBV11-3 and TRBJ1-2, the full variable domain is EAGVVQSPRYKIIEKKQPVAFWCNPISGHNTLYWYLQNLGQGPELLIRYENEEAVDDSQLPKDRFSAERLKGVDSTLKIQPAELGDSAVYLCASSPRTGPYGYTFGSGTRLTVV.

The rearrangement uses TRBV19 and TRBJ1-2; tentatively, D is TRBD1 (5 bases). The germline V and J ends were trimmed by 8 bases and 6 bases, with 13 bases remaining between them. Germline CDR1 is LNHDA and CDR2 is SQIVND (reference sequence). This CDR3 comprises 12 residues. In DNA, the CDR3 is TGTGCCAGTCGAATCGGGGGTGATGGCTACACCTTC. Its protein is CASRIGGDGYTF. Based on the CDR3 plus reference TRBV19 and TRBJ1-2, the full variable domain is DGGITQSPKYLFRKEGQNVTLSCEQNLNHDAMYWYRQDPGQGLRLIYYSQIVNDFQKGDIAEGYSVSREKKESFPLTVTSAQKNPTAFYLCASRIGGDGYTFGSGTRLTVV.

This chain links TRBV18 with TRBJ1-4; 7 bases are shared with TRBD1. The CDR3 extends over 16 amino acids. V lost 3 bases to trimming and J lost 4 bases; unmatched junction nucleotides: 8. CDR1 KGHSH and CDR2 LQKENI come from the germline V gene. CDR3 bases: TGTGCCAGCTCACCGTACCGGGACAGCTATAATGAAAAACTGTTTTTT. Its protein is CASSPYRDSYNEKLFF.

The V gene is TRBV5-1, the J gene TRBJ2-1; D might be TRBD1 (6 bases). The V gene lost 4 bases and the J gene lost 4 bases, with 18 bases spanning the gap. The germline gives CDR1 SGHRS, CDR2 YFSETQ. The CDR3 has 16 amino acids. The CDR3 spells CASSGAGGEGYNEQFF. The CDR3 nucleotides read TGCGCCAGCAGCGGTGCTGGGGGCGAGGGGTACAATGAGCAGTTCTTC.

This sequence joins TRBV3-1 (or the pseudogene TRBV3-2) and TRBJ2-1; tentative D call: TRBD2 (6 bases). The germline V gene encodes CDR1 LGHDT and CDR2 YNNKEL (reference sequence). The germline V and J ends were trimmed by 3 bases and 5 bases, with 8 bases remaining between them. CDR3 length: 13 residues. CDR3 sequence: CASSHWGDNEQFF. The CDR3 nucleotides read TGTGCCAGCAGCCATTGGGGGGACAATGAGCAGTTCTTC.

The J gene is TRBJ1-5, the V gene TRBV23-1; no firm D call. TRBV23-1 is designated an ORF whose function remains uncertain. Trimming stripped 0 bases from V and 6 bases from J, with 15 bases between. This CDR3 spans 16 amino acids. In nucleotides, the CDR3 is TGCGCCAGCAGTCAATCGGGCCAGGCCCCAGGTCAGCCCCAGCATTTT. As protein: CASSQSGQAPGQPQHF.

This clone was seen only once. The genes are TRBV29-1 and TRBJ1-5; D perhaps matches TRBD1 (6 bases). CDR1 SQVTM and CDR2 ANQGSEA come from the germline V gene. CDR3 length equals 13 residues. V was clipped by 2 bases and J by 4 bases, with 9 bases between them. In DNA, the CDR3 is TGCAGCGTTGAACTCCAGGGGAATCAGCCCCAGCATTTT. This encodes CSVELQGNQPQHF.

This clone was detected once. The chain employs TRBV11-2 and TRBJ2-1, with 9 bases aligning to TRBD2. Germline V gene sequence: CDR1 SGHAT, CDR2 FQNNGV. There are 16 residues in the CDR3. The V segment lost 4 bases and the J segment 7 bases; nucleotides outside the gene matches: 11. CDR3 nucleotides: TGTGCCAGCAGCTCTATTCCCGGGACTAGCATGAATGAGCAGTTCTTC. Translation: CASSSIPGTSMNEQFF.

The chain employs TRBV28 and TRBJ1-2; TRBD1 matches 7 bases. J lost 3 bases, V lost 7 bases, and 5 bases had no gene match. Germline lookup yields CDR1 MDHEN and CDR2 SYDVKM. CDR3 size: 13 residues. CDR3 nucleotides: TGTGCCAGCACTCGAGACAGGGACTATGGCTACACCTTC. Amino acid sequence: CASTRDRDYGYTF.

This chain connects TRBV6-2 or TRBV6-3 to TRBJ1-1; TRBD1 matches at 8 bases. J lost 5 bases, V lost 6 bases, and 8 bases had no gene match. Germline assignment: CDR1 MNHEY and CDR2 SVGEGT. The length of the CDR3 is 14 residues. The CDR3 nucleotides read TGTGCCAGCAGCGAAGCAGGGGGCTGGACTGAAGCTTTCTTT. As protein: CASSEAGGWTEAFF.

The rearrangement links TRBV4-2 to TRBJ1-1; 10 bases line up with TRBD1. Germline lookup yields CDR1 LGHNA and CDR2 YNFKEQ. The CDR3 runs 11 residues. With V trimmed by 11 bases and J by 7 bases, 4 bases remained unmatched. The CDR3: CAGTGVLEAFF. DNA of the CDR3: TGTGCCGGGACAGGGGTGCTTGAAGCTTTCTTT.

V is TRBV27 and J is TRBJ1-3; 8 positions match TRBD1. V lost 6 bases to trimming and J lost 8 bases; unmatched junction nucleotides: 6. Germline V gives CDR1 MNHEY, CDR2 SMNVEV (reference sequence). This CDR3 contains 13 residues. CDR3 loop: CASRRQGLDTIYF. The CDR3 region has the DNA TGTGCCAGCAGGCGACAGGGGTTGGACACCATATATTTT.